A selection of T cell receptor beta chains follows, all from one sample in a study of Tregs in tolerant kidney transplant recipients. Only in-frame clones appear in the TCRdb table, and some are missing; sequencing was by immunoSEQ multiplex PCR. The sample contains tens of thousands of clones, 80% to 95% of which appear only once. The sequences come from CD4+ T cells from blood (PBMCs), collected 12 months after the transplant. These receptors all come from a human patient who received a combined kidney and bone marrow transplant. A subset of T cells may come from the graft donor. Each CDR3 is given with its conserved first and last residue. A D gene is named only where the DNA matches it firmly. For some rows the clone size is stated as once, few or many, or as a class when expanded; others skip it.

clone_size	j_call	v_call	d_call	cdr3_nt	cdr3_aa
-	TRBJ2-5	TRBV7-2	-	TGTGCCAGCAGCTTAGAGGCTAGTTTATCCTTCCAGTACTTC	CASSLEASLSFQYF
-	TRBJ2-7	TRBV11-3	-	TGTGCCAGCATGGGCCTAGCGAACTACGAGCAGTACTTC	CASMGLANYEQYF
-	TRBJ1-5	TRBV6-1	TRBD1	TGTGCCAGCACCTCTCCAGGACAGGGGTATCAGCCCCAGCATTTT	CASTSPGQGYQPQHF
-	TRBJ1-5	TRBV11-3	-	TGTGCCAGCAGCCCCGGCCCAGGGCGAAATCAGCCCCAGCATTTT	CASSPGPGRNQPQHF
-	TRBJ2-3	TRBV4-1	-	TGCGCCAGCAGCCAACCCCTTTTATCCGATACGCAGTATTTT	CASSQPLLSDTQYF
-	TRBJ2-4	TRBV6-6	-	TGTGCCAGCAGTTACTCAGTCGCATTCGGGAACATTCAGTACTTC	CASSYSVAFGNIQYF
once	TRBJ2-2	TRBV2	-	TGTGCCAGCAGTACTTACTTACGGACCGGGGAGCTGTTTTTT	CASSTYLRTGELFF
-	TRBJ2-7	TRBV7-6	-	TGTGCCAGCAGCGTACGAGGGATCTCCTACGAGCAGTACTTC	CASSVRGISYEQYF
once	TRBJ1-2	TRBV15	-	TGTGCCACCAGCAGAGATCTTTTGGCAGGGACTAACTATGGCTACACCTTC	CATSRDLLAGTNYGYTF
-	TRBJ1-1	TRBV7-2	TRBD1	TGTGCCAGCAGAACACAGGGGGCCGGAGATCTCCGAGCTTTCTTT	CASRTQGAGDLRAFF
-	TRBJ1-4	TRBV30	-	TGTGCCGCGGAACAGGGACCAACTAATGAAAAACTGTTTTTT	CAAEQGPTNEKLFF
-	TRBJ1-3	TRBV7-2	-	TGTGCCAGCAGCTTCATGGGCGGGGGAAACACCATATATTTT	CASSFMGGGNTIYF
-	TRBJ2-5	TRBV7-2	TRBD2	TGTGCCAGCAGCTATAGCGGGGGCCAAGAGACCCAGTACTTC	CASSYSGGQETQYF
-	TRBJ2-1	TRBV7-2	-	TGTGCCAGCAGAAGCTTCCTCTCGCCCCCCTACAATGAGCAGTTCTTC	CASRSFLSPPYNEQFF
-	TRBJ2-1	TRBV5-1	TRBD2	TGCGCCAGCAGCTTGGAGGTCCTAGCGGGATGGGATGAGCAGTTCTTC	CASSLEVLAGWDEQFF
-	TRBJ2-7	TRBV19	TRBD1	TGTGCCAGTAGTCCCAAAGGGACAGCGTTCTACGAGCAGTACTTC	CASSPKGTAFYEQYF
-	TRBJ2-7	TRBV6-1	-	TGTGCCAGCAGAATCAGGGTCCCCAGCTCCTACGAGCAGTACTTC	CASRIRVPSSYEQYF
-	TRBJ1-1	TRBV4-1	-	TGCGCCAGCAGCCAAGTAGGACAAAAGAACACTGAAGCTTTCTTT	CASSQVGQKNTEAFF
-	TRBJ2-7	TRBV11-2	TRBD2	TGTGCCAGCAGCTTCCGGGGACTAGCGGGACGCGGCGAGCAGTACTTC	CASSFRGLAGRGEQYF
once	TRBJ1-2	TRBV20-1	-	TGCAGTGCTAGAGCGGGGGAAGGCTACACCTTC	CSARAGEGYTF
once	TRBJ2-7	TRBV19	TRBD2	TGTGCCAGTAGTATTAGACTAGCGGGGTCCTACGAGCAGTACTTC	CASSIRLAGSYEQYF
-	TRBJ2-3	TRBV25-1	-	TGTGCCAGCAGTGAATGGCCAGTTCCAGCGCGGACAGATACGCAGTATTTT	CASSEWPVPARTDTQYF
-	TRBJ1-2	TRBV29-1	-	TGCAGCGTTGAAGATTCATTGGCGGCAGGGTTGGTCTATGGCTACACCTTC	CSVEDSLAAGLVYGYTF
-	TRBJ1-3	TRBV5-1	-	TGCGCCAGCAGCCCAACACCTTCTGGAAACACCATATATTTT	CASSPTPSGNTIYF
-	TRBJ2-7	TRBV27	-	TGTGCCACCCGACGGACACCCACCTACGAGCAGTACTTC	CATRRTPTYEQYF
-	TRBJ2-7	TRBV21-1	-	TGTGCCAGCAGCAAAGGACTCGACGGCACCTACGAGCAGTACTTC	CASSKGLDGTYEQYF
-	TRBJ2-1	TRBV7-2	TRBD2	TGTGCCAGCAGCTTAGTACGGCTAGCGGGAGGAGGGAATGAGCAGTTCTTC	CASSLVRLAGGGNEQFF
-	TRBJ1-2	TRBV19	TRBD1	TGTGCCAGTAGTACAAGCCGGGACAGCGGGGGCTACACCTTC	CASSTSRDSGGYTF
-	TRBJ1-3	TRBV9	-	TGTGCCAGCAGCGGAATGACAGCGTACTCTGGAAACACCATATATTTT	CASSGMTAYSGNTIYF
once	TRBJ2-7	TRBV11-3	-	TGTGCCAGCAGCTTAGATTCGGCAGGGCAGTACTTC	CASSLDSAGQYF
-	TRBJ2-3	TRBV4-2	-	TGTGCCAGCAGCCAAGGACTAAGCACAGATACGCAGTATTTT	CASSQGLSTDTQYF
-	TRBJ2-2	TRBV27	-	TGTGCCAGCAGTTTGGGGGCCCCTACCGGGGAGCTGTTTTTT	CASSLGAPTGELFF
once	TRBJ2-6	TRBV18	TRBD1	TGTGCCAGCTCACGGGACAGGACAGGGGCCAACGTCCTGACTTTC	CASSRDRTGANVLTF
few	TRBJ2-5	TRBV7-2	-	TGTGCCAGCAGCCGAAGAATACAGGGACAAGAGACCCAGTACTTC	CASSRRIQGQETQYF
-	TRBJ2-7	TRBV5-6	TRBD1	TGTGCCAGCAGCAGACAGGGAACCTACGAGCAGTACTTC	CASSRQGTYEQYF
-	TRBJ2-3	TRBV2	TRBD2	TGTGCCAGCATTAGACTAGCGGGGAGCACAGATACGCAGTATTTT	CASIRLAGSTDTQYF
-	TRBJ1-1	TRBV11-2	TRBD1	TGTGCCAGCAGGTTCGGGACAGGGACGGGCACTGAAGCTTTCTTT	CASRFGTGTGTEAFF
-	TRBJ2-3	TRBV7-9	TRBD1	TGTGCCAGCAGCAGTGGACAGGGCACAGATACGCAGTATTTT	CASSSGQGTDTQYF
-	TRBJ2-5	TRBV27	-	TGTGCCAGCCGAACGCAGAACCAAGAGACCCAGTACTTC	CASRTQNQETQYF
-	TRBJ2-6	TRBV29-1	-	TGCAGCGTTCACTCTGGGGCCAACGTCCTGACTTTC	CSVHSGANVLTF
-	TRBJ1-2	TRBV7-2	-	TGTGCCAGCAGACAGGAGGGAAAGGGTAACTATGGCTACACCTTC	CASRQEGKGNYGYTF
-	TRBJ1-1	TRBV11-2	TRBD1	TGTGCCAGCAGCTACAGGGGCGCTGGGAGGACTGAAGCTTTCTTT	CASSYRGAGRTEAFF
-	TRBJ1-4	TRBV5-4	-	TGTGCCAGCAGCGGGGGAGGGGGAAAACTGTTTTTT	CASSGGGGKLFF
-	TRBJ2-7	TRBV7-9	-	TGTGCCAGCGAATGGAGGGGCGAGCAGTACTTC	CASEWRGEQYF
-	TRBJ2-7	TRBV7-9	-	TGTGCCAGCAGCTTAGATTCGGCGGGACCCTCCTACGAGCAGTACTTC	CASSLDSAGPSYEQYF
-	TRBJ2-3	TRBV9	-	TGTGCCAGCAGCCCCCCAAACACAGATACGCAGTATTTT	CASSPPNTDTQYF
-	TRBJ2-7	TRBV7-2	TRBD2	TGTGCCAGCAGCTTAGCTACTAGCGGCTACGAGCAGTACTTC	CASSLATSGYEQYF
once	TRBJ2-1	TRBV7-9	-	TGTGCCAGCAGCTTGCAATCAGGAACCTACAATGAGCAGTTCTTC	CASSLQSGTYNEQFF
-	TRBJ1-4	TRBV5-1	TRBD1	TGCGCCAGCAGTTTGGGACAGAGGAATGAAAAACTGTTTTTT	CASSLGQRNEKLFF
once	TRBJ2-1	TRBV5-1	-	TGCGCCAGCAGCTTGGATGACTTCTACAATGAGCAGTTCTTC	CASSLDDFYNEQFF
-	TRBJ2-3	TRBV5-6	-	TGTGCCAGCAGCTTGGAGCGGAGTCCATCTTCGGATTTT	CASSLERSPSSDF
-	TRBJ1-5	TRBV4-2	TRBD1	TGTGCCAGCAGCCAAGAAGGGGGCCATAGCAATCAGCCCCAGCATTTT	CASSQEGGHSNQPQHF
-	TRBJ2-7	TRBV10-1	TRBD1	TGCGCCAGTCGGACAGGGCCCTACGAGCAGTACTTC	CASRTGPYEQYF
-	TRBJ2-7	TRBV7-8	-	TGTGCCAGCAGCCCGTACAGTTCCTACGAGCAGTACTTC	CASSPYSSYEQYF
medium-sized	TRBJ2-6	TRBV2	-	TGTGCCAGCAGTGAAGCAGGGGCTACCTCTGGGGCCAACGTCCTGACTTTC	CASSEAGATSGANVLTF
-	TRBJ2-2	TRBV4-1	TRBD1	TGCGCCAGCAGCCATTCCGACAGGGGGCATTTCGGGGAGCTGTTTTTT	CASSHSDRGHFGELFF
-	TRBJ2-7	TRBV7-6	-	TGTGCCAGCAGCAACACAGGGTACGAGCAGTACTTC	CASSNTGYEQYF